The present entry profiles one T cell receptor (beta chain) with its context. This sample stems from a study of T cell changes during pregnancy in multiple sclerosis. The CDR3 sequence is 16 residues long. Germline V CDR1 and CDR2: ENHRY, SYGVKD. V trimming: 0 bases; J trimming: 10 bases; junction bases outside the gene matches: 11. The assay was immunoSEQ multiplex PCR, and TCRdb's table has in-frame clones only and misses some. The sample holds 65,000 to 75,000 clones, approximately 90% seen once. Sequencing used peripheral blood, obtained in the second trimester of pregnancy. This chain links TRBV10-3 with TRBJ1-4, with 7 bases aligning to TRBD1. The receptor was derived from a female donor with multiple sclerosis, enrolled in a pregnancy study. The CDR3 DNA sequence: TGTGCCATCAGTGAGTCGTCGACAGGGCAAATAGGAAAACTGTTTTTT. It encodes CAISESSTGQIGKLFF.